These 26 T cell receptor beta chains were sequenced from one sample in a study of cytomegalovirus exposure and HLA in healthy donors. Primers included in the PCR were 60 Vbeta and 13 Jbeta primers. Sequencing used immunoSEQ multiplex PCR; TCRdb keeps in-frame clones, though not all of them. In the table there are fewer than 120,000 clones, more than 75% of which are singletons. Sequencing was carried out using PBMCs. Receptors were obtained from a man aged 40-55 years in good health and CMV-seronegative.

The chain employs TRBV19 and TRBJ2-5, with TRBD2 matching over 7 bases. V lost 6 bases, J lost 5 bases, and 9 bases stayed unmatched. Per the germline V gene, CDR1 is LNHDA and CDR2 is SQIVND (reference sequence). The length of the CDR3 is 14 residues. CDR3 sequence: CASRPAGWGETQYF. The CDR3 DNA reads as TGTGCCAGTAGACCAGCGGGGTGGGGGGAGACCCAGTACTTC.

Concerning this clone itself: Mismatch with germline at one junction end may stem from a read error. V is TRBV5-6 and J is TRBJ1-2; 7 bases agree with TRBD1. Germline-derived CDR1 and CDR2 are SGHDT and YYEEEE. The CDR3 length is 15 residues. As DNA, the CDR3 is TGTGCTAGCAGCTTGGACACAGGGGCGGGCTATGGCTACACCTTC. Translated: CASSLDTGAGYGYTF.

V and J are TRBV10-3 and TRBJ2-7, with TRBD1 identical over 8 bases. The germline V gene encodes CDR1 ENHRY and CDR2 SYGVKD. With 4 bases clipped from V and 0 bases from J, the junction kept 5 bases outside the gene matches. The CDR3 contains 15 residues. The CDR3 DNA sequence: TGTGCCATCAGTGGGGGACAGGCCGTCTCCTACGAGCAGTACTTC. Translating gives CAISGGQAVSYEQYF.

CDR3 region: CASSPPGGQPQHF. The CDR3 coding sequence is TGTGCCAGCTCACCACCTGGCGGGCAGCCCCAGCATTTT. The V gene is TRBV18, the J gene TRBJ1-5; no clear D. V shed 0 bases and J shed 7 bases, with 7 bases lying between them. CDR1 KGHSH and CDR2 LQKENI come from the germline V gene. This CDR3 has 13 residues.

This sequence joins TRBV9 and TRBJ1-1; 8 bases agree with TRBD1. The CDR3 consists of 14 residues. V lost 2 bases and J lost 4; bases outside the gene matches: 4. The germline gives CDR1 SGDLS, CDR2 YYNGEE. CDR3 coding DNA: TGTGCCAGCAGCGTGGCAGGGGGCCTCACTGAAGCTTTCTTT. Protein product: CASSVAGGLTEAFF.

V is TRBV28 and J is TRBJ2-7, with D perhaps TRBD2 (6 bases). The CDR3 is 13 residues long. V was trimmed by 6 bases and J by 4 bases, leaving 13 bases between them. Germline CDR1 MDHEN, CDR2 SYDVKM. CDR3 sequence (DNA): TGTGCCAGCAGATCCCCCGGGAGATACGAGCAGTACTTC. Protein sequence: CASRSPGRYEQYF.

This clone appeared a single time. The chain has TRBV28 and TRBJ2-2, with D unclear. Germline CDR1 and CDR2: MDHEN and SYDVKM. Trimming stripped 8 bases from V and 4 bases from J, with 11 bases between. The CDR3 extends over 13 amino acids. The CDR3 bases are TGTGCCAGCCAAGCAGACTTCACCGGGGAGCTGTTTTTT. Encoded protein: CASQADFTGELFF.

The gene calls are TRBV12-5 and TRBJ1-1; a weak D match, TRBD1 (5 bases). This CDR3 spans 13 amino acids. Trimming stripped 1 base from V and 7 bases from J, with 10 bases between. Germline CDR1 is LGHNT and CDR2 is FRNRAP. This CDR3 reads CASGLAREGEAFF. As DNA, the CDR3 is TGTGCTAGTGGTTTGGCCAGGGAGGGTGAAGCTTTCTTT.

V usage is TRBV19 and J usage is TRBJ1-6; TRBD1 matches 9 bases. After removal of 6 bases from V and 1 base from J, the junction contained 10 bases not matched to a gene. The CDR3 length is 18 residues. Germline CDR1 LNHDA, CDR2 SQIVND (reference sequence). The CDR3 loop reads CASSKRTQGASYNSPLHF. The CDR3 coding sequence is TGTGCCAGTAGCAAACGAACACAGGGGGCTTCCTATAATTCACCCCTCCACTTT.

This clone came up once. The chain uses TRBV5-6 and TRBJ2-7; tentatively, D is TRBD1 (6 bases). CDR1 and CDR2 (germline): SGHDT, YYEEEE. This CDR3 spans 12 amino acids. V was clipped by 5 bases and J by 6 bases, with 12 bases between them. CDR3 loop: CASRQGPFEQYF. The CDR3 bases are TGTGCCAGCAGACAGGGTCCCTTCGAGCAGTACTTC.

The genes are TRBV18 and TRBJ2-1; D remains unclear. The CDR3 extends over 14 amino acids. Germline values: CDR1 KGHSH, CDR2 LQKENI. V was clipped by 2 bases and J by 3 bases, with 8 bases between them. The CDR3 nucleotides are TGTGCCAGCTCACCAATTGACTTCTACAATGAGCAGTTCTTC. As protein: CASSPIDFYNEQFF. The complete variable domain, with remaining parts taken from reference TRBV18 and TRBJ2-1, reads NAGVMQNPRHLVRRRGQEARLRCSPMKGHSHVYWYRQLPEEGLKFMVYLQKENIIDESGMPKERFSAEFPKEGPSILRIQQVVRGDSAAYFCASSPIDFYNEQFFGPGTRLTVL.

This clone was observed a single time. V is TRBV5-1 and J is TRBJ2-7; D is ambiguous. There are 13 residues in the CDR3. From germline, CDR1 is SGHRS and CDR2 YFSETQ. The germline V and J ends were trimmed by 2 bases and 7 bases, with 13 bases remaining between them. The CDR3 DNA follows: TGCGCCAGCAGCTTCGGTTCGCTATGGGAGCAGTACTTC. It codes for CASSFGSLWEQYF.

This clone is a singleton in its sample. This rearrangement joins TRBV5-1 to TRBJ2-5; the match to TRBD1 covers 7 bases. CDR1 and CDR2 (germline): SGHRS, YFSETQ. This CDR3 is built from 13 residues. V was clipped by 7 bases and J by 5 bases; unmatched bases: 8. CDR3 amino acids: CASYIQGSETQYF. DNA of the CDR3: TGCGCCAGCTACATACAGGGGAGTGAGACCCAGTACTTC.

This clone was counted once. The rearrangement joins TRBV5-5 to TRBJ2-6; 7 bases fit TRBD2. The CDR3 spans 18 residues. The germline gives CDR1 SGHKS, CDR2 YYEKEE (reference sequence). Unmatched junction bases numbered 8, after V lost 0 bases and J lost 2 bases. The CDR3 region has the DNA TGTGCCAGCAGCTTGGCCGGCCAGGGAGGGACTGGGGCCAACGTCCTGACTTTC. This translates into CASSLAGQGGTGANVLTF.

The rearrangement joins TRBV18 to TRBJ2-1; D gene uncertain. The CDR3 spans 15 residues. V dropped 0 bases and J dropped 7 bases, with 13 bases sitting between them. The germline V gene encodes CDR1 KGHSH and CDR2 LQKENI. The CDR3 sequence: CASSPPAGQDNEQFF. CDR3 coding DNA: TGTGCCAGCTCACCACCGGCCGGCCAGGATAATGAGCAGTTCTTC.

The CDR3 sequence is CASSYSNPGAGNTIYF. CDR3 DNA: TGTGCCAGCAGTTACTCGAATCCAGGGGCTGGAAACACCATATATTTT. The gene calls are TRBV6-5 and TRBJ1-3, with D tentatively TRBD1 (6 bases). Trimming stripped 0 bases from V and 2 bases from J, with 11 bases between. Germline V gives CDR1 MNHEY, CDR2 SVGAGI. This CDR3 has 16 residues.

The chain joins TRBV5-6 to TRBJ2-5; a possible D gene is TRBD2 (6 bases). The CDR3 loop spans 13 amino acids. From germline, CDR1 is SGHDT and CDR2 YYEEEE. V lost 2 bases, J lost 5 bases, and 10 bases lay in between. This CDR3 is CASSFGSGETQYF. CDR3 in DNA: TGTGCCAGCAGCTTCGGGAGCGGGGAGACCCAGTACTTC.

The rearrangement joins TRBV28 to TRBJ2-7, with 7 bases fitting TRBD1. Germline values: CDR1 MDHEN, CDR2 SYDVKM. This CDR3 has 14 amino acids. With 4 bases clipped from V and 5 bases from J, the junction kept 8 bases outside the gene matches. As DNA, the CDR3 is TGTGCCAGCAGTTACGACAGGGTGGTTGACGAGCAGTACTTC. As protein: CASSYDRVVDEQYF.

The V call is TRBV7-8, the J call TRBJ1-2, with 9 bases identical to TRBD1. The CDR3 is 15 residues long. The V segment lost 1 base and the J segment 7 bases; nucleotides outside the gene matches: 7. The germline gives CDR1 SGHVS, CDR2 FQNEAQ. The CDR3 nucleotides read TGTGCCAGCAGCTTAGTCACAGGGGGCTGGGGTGGCTACACCTTC. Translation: CASSLVTGGWGGYTF.

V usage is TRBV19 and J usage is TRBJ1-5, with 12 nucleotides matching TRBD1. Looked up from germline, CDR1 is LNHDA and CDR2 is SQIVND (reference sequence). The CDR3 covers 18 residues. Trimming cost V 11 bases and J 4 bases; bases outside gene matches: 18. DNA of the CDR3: TGTGCCTCAACCGGGACAGGGGGCGCTTTGATCGGTAATCAGCCCCAGCATTTT. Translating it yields CASTGTGGALIGNQPQHF.

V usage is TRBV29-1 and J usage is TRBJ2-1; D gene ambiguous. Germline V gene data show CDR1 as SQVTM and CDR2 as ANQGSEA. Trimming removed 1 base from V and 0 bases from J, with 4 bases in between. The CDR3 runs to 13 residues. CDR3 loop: CSVEGSSYNEQFF. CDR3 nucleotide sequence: TGCAGCGTTGAAGGTAGCTCCTACAATGAGCAGTTCTTC.

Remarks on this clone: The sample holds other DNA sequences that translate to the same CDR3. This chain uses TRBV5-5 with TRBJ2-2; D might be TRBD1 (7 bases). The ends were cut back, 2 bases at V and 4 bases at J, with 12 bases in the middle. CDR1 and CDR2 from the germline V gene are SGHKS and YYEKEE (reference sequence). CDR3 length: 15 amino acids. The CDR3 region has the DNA TGTGCCAGCAGCTTAGGAGGGGGCCCCACCGGGGAGCTGTTTTTT. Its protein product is CASSLGGGPTGELFF.

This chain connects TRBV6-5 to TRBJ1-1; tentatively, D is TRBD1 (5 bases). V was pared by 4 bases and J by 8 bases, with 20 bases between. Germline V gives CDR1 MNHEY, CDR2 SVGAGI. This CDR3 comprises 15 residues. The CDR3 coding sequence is TGTGCCAGCAGTTCTAGACAGAAACCTACTCCAGAAGCTTTCTTT. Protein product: CASSSRQKPTPEAFF.

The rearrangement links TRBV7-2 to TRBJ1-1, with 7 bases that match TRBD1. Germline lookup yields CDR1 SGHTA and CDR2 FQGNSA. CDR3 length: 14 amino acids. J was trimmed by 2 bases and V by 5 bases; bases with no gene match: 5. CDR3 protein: CASSVGTANTEAFF. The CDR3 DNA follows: TGTGCCAGCAGCGTCGGGACAGCAAACACTGAAGCTTTCTTT.

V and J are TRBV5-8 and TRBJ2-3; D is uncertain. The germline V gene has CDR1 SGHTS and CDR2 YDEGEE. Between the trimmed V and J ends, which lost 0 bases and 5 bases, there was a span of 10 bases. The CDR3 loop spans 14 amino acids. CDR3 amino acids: CASSLVLGQDTQYF. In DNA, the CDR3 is TGTGCCAGCAGCTTGGTGCTAGGTCAAGATACGCAGTATTTT.

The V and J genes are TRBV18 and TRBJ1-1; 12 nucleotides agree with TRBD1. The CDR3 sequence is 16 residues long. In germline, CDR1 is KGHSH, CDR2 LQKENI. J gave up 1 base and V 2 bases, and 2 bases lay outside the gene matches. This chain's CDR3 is CASSPAGQGANTEAFF. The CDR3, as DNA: TGTGCCAGCTCACCAGCGGGACAGGGGGCGAACACTGAAGCTTTCTTT.